The T cell receptor beta chain described here comes from a study of shared T cell receptors in the human thymus. The repertoire was sequenced with immunoSEQ multiplex PCR; TCRdb's copy has only in-frame clones and lacks some. The sample gives 500,000 to 550,000 clones, roughly 74% of which show up once; more than 0.01% is in the top ten. Germline assignment: CDR1 SGHNT and CDR2 YYREEE (reference sequence). The CDR3 spans 15 residues. V gave up 4 bases and J gave up 0 bases, with 8 bases separating them. The same sample was also studied in work on human thymus T cells. From that report: Thymic samples were excised during corrective heart operations. Related research examined unrelated individuals and reported that their thymic repertoires overlapped highly.

The specimen sequenced was thymocytes. This clonotype was sampled from a boy under three years old with a congenital heart defect. The chain employs TRBV5-4 and TRBJ2-6; the D gene is possibly TRBD1 (6 bases). For the CDR3, the DNA is TGTGCCAGCAGCCACAGGGACTCTGGGGCCAACGTCCTGACTTTC. This codes for CASSHRDSGANVLTF.